These 17 T cell receptor beta chains originate from one sample sequenced in a study of cytomegalovirus exposure and HLA in healthy donors. TCRdb's copy holds only in-frame clones and misses some; the assay was immunoSEQ multiplex PCR. The profile shows around 54,000 clones, more than 70% of them singletons. Sequenced input: PBMCs. The origin of the receptors is a young woman in good health and CMV-seropositive.

The chain couples TRBV6-1 to TRBJ2-7, with 7 bases fitting TRBD2. Germline CDR1 MNHNS, CDR2 SASEGT. The CDR3 is 18 residues long. J lost 3 bases, V lost 3 bases, and 17 bases had no gene match. The CDR3 nucleotides are TGTGCCAGCAGTGATAGGCCGGGGGGTGCAGGGAGCTACTACGAGCAGTACTTC. It encodes CASSDRPGGAGSYYEQYF.

The chain combines TRBV9 with TRBJ2-2; D not resolved. The germline V gene encodes CDR1 SGDLS and CDR2 YYNGEE. Between the trimmed V and J ends, which lost 3 bases and 6 bases, there was a span of 15 bases. The CDR3 totals 15 residues. CDR3 nucleotide sequence: TGTGCCAGCAGCGCTGGGCTTTACGTCCCCGGGGAGCTGTTTTTT. It encodes CASSAGLYVPGELFF.

This clone was counted a few times. V usage is TRBV6-1 and J usage is TRBJ1-6; D possibly corresponds to TRBD1 (6 bases). This CDR3 has 12 amino acids. V was cut by 9 bases and J by 18 bases, with 21 bases left in between. Germline V gene sequence: CDR1 MNHNS, CDR2 SASEGT. DNA of the CDR3: TGTGCCAGTCATGGAGGTGGACAGCGGAACCACTTT. Amino acid sequence: CASHGGGQRNHF.

This chain uses TRBV7-9 with TRBJ2-5; D possibly corresponds to TRBD1 (6 bases). The J call could be wrong; TRBJ2-7 is a better fit for the DNA end. The CDR3 extends over 14 amino acids. Germline-derived CDR1 and CDR2 are SEHNR and FQNEAQ (reference sequence). In DNA, the CDR3 is TGTGCCAGCAGTCCTTCAGGGGCAGCTAACGAGCAGTACTTC. This gives the protein CASSPSGAANEQYF.

The J gene is TRBJ2-5, the V gene TRBV12-5; weak D call: TRBD1 (6 bases). V lost 0 bases to trimming and J lost 1 base, with 12 bases between them. The CDR3 contains 16 residues. Germline loops: CDR1 LGHNT, CDR2 FRNRAP. The CDR3 spells CASGLVGRGPQETQYF. The CDR3 DNA is TGTGCTAGTGGTTTGGTAGGCAGGGGCCCCCAAGAGACCCAGTACTTC.

The table lists this clone with a count of one. The J gene is TRBJ1-5, the V gene TRBV29-1; possibly TRBD1 for D (6 bases). V lost 2 bases and J 4 bases, leaving 12 bases between the germline ends. Per the germline V gene, CDR1 is SQVTM and CDR2 is ANQGSEA. The CDR3 spans 14 residues. The CDR3 sequence: CSVERATGNQPQHF. The CDR3 coding sequence is TGCAGCGTTGAACGGGCCACAGGGAATCAGCCCCAGCATTTT.

The rearrangement joins TRBV4-1 to TRBJ2-1; 7 nucleotides line up with TRBD2. The CDR3 totals 14 residues. J lost 6 bases, V lost 4 bases, and 6 bases had no gene match. Germline V CDR1 and CDR2: MGHRA, YSYEKL. CDR3: CASSPPGGSNEQFF. For the CDR3, the DNA is TGCGCCAGCAGCCCCCCCGGGGGGAGCAATGAGCAGTTCTTC.

The J gene is TRBJ1-1, the V gene TRBV19, with 9 bases identical to TRBD1. Germline CDR1 reads LNHDA; CDR2 reads SQIVND (reference sequence). This CDR3 is 14 amino acids long. J lost 5 bases, V lost 6 bases, and 7 bases had no gene match. The CDR3 here is CASRDRGAGTEAFF. Here the CDR3 DNA reads TGTGCCAGTAGGGACAGGGGAGCGGGGACTGAAGCTTTCTTT.

This sequence joins TRBV5-4 and TRBJ1-1; maybe TRBD1 (6 bases). This CDR3 spans 15 amino acids. Trimming stripped 0 bases from V and 1 base from J, with 10 bases between. The germline CDR1 and CDR2 sequences are SGHNT and YYREEE (reference sequence). CDR3 loop: CASSLDREGNTEAFF. DNA of the CDR3: TGTGCCAGCAGCTTGGACAGGGAGGGGAACACTGAAGCTTTCTTT.

The gene calls are TRBV6-4 and TRBJ1-5, with D maybe TRBD1 (6 bases). V was pared by 3 bases and J by 4 bases, with 10 bases between. This CDR3 has 14 residues. Per the germline V gene, CDR1 is MRHNA and CDR2 is SNTAGT. Written as DNA, the CDR3 is TGTGCCAGCAGTGAGGACAGCCAAAATCAGCCCCAGCATTTT. Translated: CASSEDSQNQPQHF.

The rearrangement uses TRBV21-1 and TRBJ2-1; the listed D gene, TRBD2, was not tested against the DNA. TRBV21-1 is termed a pseudogene. This CDR3 region has 13 residues. The CDR3 reads CASGSGGDGSQFF. The CDR3, as DNA: TGTGCCAGCGGTTCCGGGGGGGACGGGTCTCAGTTCTTC.

V gene TRBV6-5 combines with J gene TRBJ2-7, with 12 bases lining up with TRBD2. The CDR3 contains 14 residues. V shed 7 bases, J shed 5 bases, and the junction held 6 bases outside the gene matches. Germline CDR1 reads MNHEY; CDR2 reads SVGAGI. The CDR3 bases are TGTGCCAGCACCACAGGACTAGCGGGAAACGAGCAGTACTTC. Translating gives CASTTGLAGNEQYF.

CDR3 sequence reads: CAINNQGNEQFF. CDR3 nucleotides: TGTGCCATCAACAACCAGGGCAATGAGCAGTTCTTC. This chain joins TRBV10-3 and TRBJ2-1, with D tentatively TRBD1 (5 bases). CDR3 length: 12 residues. Trimming removed 7 bases at V and 6 bases at J, with 10 bases between. The germline V gene has CDR1 ENHRY and CDR2 SYGVKD.

This chain links TRBV6-6 with TRBJ1-2, with a weak D call TRBD1 (6 bases). CDR3 length: 13 residues. Germline-derived CDR1 and CDR2 are MNHNY and SVGAGI (reference sequence). V shed 10 bases and J shed 4 bases, with 16 bases lying between them. The CDR3 bases are TGTGCCATGGGGAGGGGGGGCCCCTATGGCTACACCTTC. Its translation: CAMGRGGPYGYTF.

In this sample, this clone turned up a few times. V and J are TRBV7-8 and TRBJ2-7; 9 bases line up with TRBD1. Germline trimming cut 1 base from V and 3 bases from J; bases unmatched to any gene: 4. CDR3 length: 15 residues. Germline V CDR1 and CDR2: SGHVS, FQNEAQ. CDR3 in DNA: TGTGCCAGCAGCTTAGTACAGGGGGCGGACTACGAGCAGTACTTC. It yields the protein CASSLVQGADYEQYF. Full variable domain (rest looked up from reference TRBV7-8 and TRBJ2-7): GAGVSQSPRYKVAKRGQDVALRCDPISGHVSLFWYQQALGQGPEFLTYFQNEAQLDKSGLPSDRFFAERPEGSVSTLKIQRTQQEDSAVYLCASSLVQGADYEQYFGPGTRLTVT.

The chain employs TRBV11-3 and TRBJ2-3; D is unresolved. There are 12 residues in the CDR3. V shed 1 base and J shed 8 bases, with 7 bases lying between them. CDR1 SGHNT and CDR2 YENEEA come from the germline V gene. As DNA, the CDR3 is TGTGCCAGCAGCTTAGGTTCGGGTACGCAGTATTTT. It encodes CASSLGSGTQYF. Complete variable domain (other parts from reference TRBV11-3 and TRBJ2-3): EAGVVQSPRYKIIEKKQPVAFWCNPISGHNTLYWYLQNLGQGPELLIRYENEEAVDDSQLPKDRFSAERLKGVDSTLKIQPAELGDSAVYLCASSLGSGTQYFGPGTRLTVL.

This rearrangement joins TRBV6-6 to TRBJ2-4, with a tentative D call TRBD2 (5 bases). Trimming cost V 6 bases and J 5 bases, with 17 bases left between them. This CDR3 region has 15 residues. Germline V lookup: CDR1 MNHNY, CDR2 SVGAGI (reference sequence). CDR3 in DNA: TGTGCCAGCAGCCCGGGATCGGCCTCTCAAAACATTCAGTACTTC. Translating it yields CASSPGSASQNIQYF.